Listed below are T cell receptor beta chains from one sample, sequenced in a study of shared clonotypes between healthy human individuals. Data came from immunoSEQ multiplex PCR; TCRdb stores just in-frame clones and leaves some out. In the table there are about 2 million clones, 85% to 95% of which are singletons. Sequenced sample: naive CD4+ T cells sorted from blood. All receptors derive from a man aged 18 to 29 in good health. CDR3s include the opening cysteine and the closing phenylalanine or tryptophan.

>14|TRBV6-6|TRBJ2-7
CASSRLISPYEQYF
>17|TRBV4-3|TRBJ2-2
CASSPGPGTLNTGELFF
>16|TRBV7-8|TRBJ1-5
CASSLAAGVVNQPQHF
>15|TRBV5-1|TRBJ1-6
CASSLAGTGNSPLHF
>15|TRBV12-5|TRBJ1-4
CASGPRDRVKEKLFF
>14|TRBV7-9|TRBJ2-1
CASSSGPTKWEQLF
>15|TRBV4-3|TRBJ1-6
CASSHESSYNSPLHF
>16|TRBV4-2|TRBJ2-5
CASSQDPSAGQETQYF
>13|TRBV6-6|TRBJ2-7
CASSRLITYEQYF
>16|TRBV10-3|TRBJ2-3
CAISESELAGGDTQYF
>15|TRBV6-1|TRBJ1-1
CASSERRTGNTEAFF
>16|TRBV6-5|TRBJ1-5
CASSSFQVGAGDILHF
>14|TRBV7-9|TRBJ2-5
CASSGRAVQETQYF
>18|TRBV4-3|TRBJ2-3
CASSQDGIAGGQANTQYF
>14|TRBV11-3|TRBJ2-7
CASSRDSASYEQYF
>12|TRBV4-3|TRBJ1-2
CASSPSTGGYTF
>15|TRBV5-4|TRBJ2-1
CASSSGTSGANEQFF
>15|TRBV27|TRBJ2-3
CATTPRDRITDTQYF
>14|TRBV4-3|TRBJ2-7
CASSRDRRNHEQYF
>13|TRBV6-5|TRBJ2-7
CASTSGTTYEQYF
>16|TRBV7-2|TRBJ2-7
CASSLASAGKSYEQYF
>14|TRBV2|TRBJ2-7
CASRKDGGTHEQYF
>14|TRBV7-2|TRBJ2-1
CASSLATAGNEQFF
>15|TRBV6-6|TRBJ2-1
CASSYGLAGADEQFF
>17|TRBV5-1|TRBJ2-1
CASSLADGSGSYNEQFF
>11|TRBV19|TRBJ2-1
CASSARGEQFF
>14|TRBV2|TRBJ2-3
CASSGWVAADTQYF
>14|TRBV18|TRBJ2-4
CASSPGGGENIQYF
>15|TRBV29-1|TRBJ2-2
CSANPGGAGTGELFF
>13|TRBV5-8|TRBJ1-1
CASSLEAVTEAFF
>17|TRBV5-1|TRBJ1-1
CASSRGGADRVNTEAFF
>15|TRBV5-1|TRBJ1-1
CASSLAVEGSTEAFF
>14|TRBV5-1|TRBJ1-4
CASSLGHINEKLFF
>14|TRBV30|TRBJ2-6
CAWLQYTGANVLTF
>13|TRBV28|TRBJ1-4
CASGSAGPEKLFF
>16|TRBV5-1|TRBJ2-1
CASSLASGSWDNEQFF
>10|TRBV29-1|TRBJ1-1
CSVVPVEAFF
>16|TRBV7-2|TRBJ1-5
CASSPRAGFANQPQHF
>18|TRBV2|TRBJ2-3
CASRGSPSGSRYTDTQYF
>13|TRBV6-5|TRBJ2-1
CASSGFDSNEQFF
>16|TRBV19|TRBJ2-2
CASSIDSGSNTGELFF
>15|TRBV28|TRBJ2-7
CASSYRDRVGHEQYF
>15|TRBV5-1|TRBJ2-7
CASRVLAGPSYEQYF